The clone carrying this T cell receptor beta chain was seen a few times. The CDR3 sequence is 13 residues long. V was trimmed by 2 bases and J by 7 bases, leaving 10 bases between them. The germline gives CDR1 KGHDR, CDR2 SFDVKD. This sample stems from a study of blood T cell repertoires in COVID-19. The method was immunoSEQ multiplex PCR; TCRdb's version includes in-frame clones alone and lacks a portion of them. The sample holds fewer than 250,000 clones, about four fifths seen once. Sequencing was done on a sample of PBMCs or T cells enriched from blood (not recorded which). The receptor was isolated from a woman between 50 and 59 years old who had been exposed to COVID-19. This chain uses TRBV24-1 with TRBJ1-1, with D tentatively TRBD1 (5 bases). CDR3 DNA: TGTGCCACCAGTGATTCCAGGGCCCGTGAAGCTTTCTTT. Translating it yields CATSDSRAREAFF.